This T cell receptor beta chain was sequenced in a study of blood T cell repertoires in COVID-19. At the level of the study: Specimens from acute and convalescent COVID-19 originated in the United States, Italy and Spain. T cells, B-cell-depleted T cells, or PBMCs provided the cDNA or gDNA that served as material.

CDR3 length: 15 amino acids. Germline loops: CDR1 SGHRS, CDR2 YFSETQ. Trimming cost V 0 bases and J 2 bases, with 10 bases left between them. Original processing methods: Estimated nucleated cell counts came from reference gene primer amplification. TCRdb's table, derived via immunoSEQ multiplex PCR, lists solely in-frame clones and lacks some. The V and J calls and clone size are taken from that table; D and trimming were inferred from the DNA. The data show about 130,000 clones, about 76% seen once. The V call is TRBV5-1, the J call TRBJ2-3; D gene uncertain. Material: peripheral blood. This receptor was identified in a woman aged 60-75 years with active or convalescent COVID-19. The CDR3 is CASSLGPMATDTQYF. The CDR3 DNA reads as TGCGCCAGCAGCTTGGGGCCCATGGCCACAGATACGCAGTATTTT.